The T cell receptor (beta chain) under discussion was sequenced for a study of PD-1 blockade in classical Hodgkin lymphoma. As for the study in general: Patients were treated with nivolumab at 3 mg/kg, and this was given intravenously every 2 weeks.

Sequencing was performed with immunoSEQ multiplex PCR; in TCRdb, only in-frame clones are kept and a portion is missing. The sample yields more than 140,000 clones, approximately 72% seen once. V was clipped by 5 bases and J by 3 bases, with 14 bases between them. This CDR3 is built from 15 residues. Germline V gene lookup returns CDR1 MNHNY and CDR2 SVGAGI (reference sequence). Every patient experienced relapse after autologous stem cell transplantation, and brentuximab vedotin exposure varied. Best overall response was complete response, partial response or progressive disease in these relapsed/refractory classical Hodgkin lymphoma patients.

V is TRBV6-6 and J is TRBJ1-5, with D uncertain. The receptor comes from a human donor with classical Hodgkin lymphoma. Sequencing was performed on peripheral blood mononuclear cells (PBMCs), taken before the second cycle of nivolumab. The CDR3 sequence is CASSATPLHNQPQHF. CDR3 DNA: TGTGCCAGCAGTGCTACACCCTTACACAATCAGCCCCAGCATTTT.